This TCR beta chain is drawn from a study of PD-L1 blockade in urothelial cancer. About the research overall: Patients' histories included 0 to 3 prior chemotherapy regimens. Study findings and constraints: Better progression-free and overall survival followed lower pretreatment blood clonality.

Comments on this clone: Its matching antigen is unknown.

Time point meaning: pretreatment peripheral blood. The patients had locally advanced or metastatic urothelial carcinoma. Synthetic spike-ins, TCR analog templates, were added into each PCR. The assay was immunoSEQ multiplex PCR, and TCRdb's table has in-frame clones only and misses some. This sample carries under 95,000 clones, roughly 84% of them seen once, and the ten largest clones take approximately 15%. The CDR3 has 16 residues. Germline lookup yields CDR1 MDHEN and CDR2 SYDVKM. V gave up 3 bases and J gave up 6 bases; unmatched junction bases: 11. This clonotype was sampled from a man in his sixties with urothelial cancer. The sample consisted of PBMCs, taken around atezolizumab (anti-PD-L1) treatment. The chain combines TRBV28 with TRBJ2-7; TRBD1 agrees at 10 bases. The CDR3 DNA sequence: TGTGCCAGCAGTTTTTGGGTGACAGGGGGCCAGTCCGAGCAGTACTTC. Its translation is CASSFWVTGGQSEQYF. Combining the CDR3 with reference TRBV28 and TRBJ2-7 gives the whole variable domain DVKVTQSSRYLVKRTGEKVFLECVQDMDHENMFWYRQDPGLGLRLIYFSYDVKMKEKGDIPEGYSVSREKKERFSLILESASTNQTSMYLCASSFWVTGGQSEQYFGPGTRLTVT.